This TCR beta chain was recorded in a study of lung T cells in sarcoidosis with Löfgren's syndrome. General study findings and limits: These T cells possibly recognize a putative, unidentified sarcoidosis-associated antigen. Paired TRAV12-1/TRBV2 TCRs showed CDR3 homology and preferential pairing.

This clonotype was counted many times. Antigen unknown. V gave up 2 bases and J gave up 5 bases; unmatched junction bases: 5. This CDR3 has 15 amino acids. Per the germline V gene, CDR1 is MNHNS and CDR2 is SASEGT. One entry per CDR3 protein results from TCRdb running MiXCR on the reads. The sample holds 55,000 to 80,000 distinct CDR3 sequences, about 20% seen once. The clonotype originates from a human donor with sarcoidosis (Löfgren's syndrome or another form), or a control subject (not recorded which). Sequenced material: CD4+ T cells from PBMCs. V gene TRBV6-1 combines with J gene TRBJ1-5; 8 positions agree with TRBD1. The CDR3 reads CASSERQGNYQPQHF. The CDR3 nucleotides read TGTGCCAGCAGTGAAAGACAGGGGAATTATCAGCCCCAGCATTTT.